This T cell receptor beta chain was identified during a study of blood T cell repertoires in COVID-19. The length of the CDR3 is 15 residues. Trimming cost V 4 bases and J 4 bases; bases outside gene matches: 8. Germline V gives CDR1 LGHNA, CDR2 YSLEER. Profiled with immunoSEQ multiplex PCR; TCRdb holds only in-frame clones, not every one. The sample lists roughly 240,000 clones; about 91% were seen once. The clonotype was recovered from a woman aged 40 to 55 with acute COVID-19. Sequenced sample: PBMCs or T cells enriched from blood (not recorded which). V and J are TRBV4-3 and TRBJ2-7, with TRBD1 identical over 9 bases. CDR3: CASSLARDRVYEQYF. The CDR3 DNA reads TGCGCCAGCAGCCTTGCGAGGGACAGGGTTTACGAGCAGTACTTC.